The entry that follows covers one T cell receptor (beta chain) sequence. The antigen is not known. Clones were read by immunoSEQ multiplex PCR, and TCRdb kept only the in-frame ones, dropping some. The table shows about 110,000 clones, with 88% occurring only once. The record originates from a study of T cell responses to AZD1222 COVID-19 vaccine. Study-level background: Doses given second, at about 4 or about 12 weeks, were pooled.

Findings of the study overall: CD4 TCRs covered the whole spike, strongest at regions 160-218 and 743-854. Repertoire collection took place solely once the T cell response had peaked.

The ends were cut back, 7 bases at V and 6 bases at J, with 10 bases in the middle. The CDR3 covers 11 residues. This chain connects TRBV12-3 or TRBV12-4 to TRBJ2-7; D is undetermined. The receptor's source is an adult in good health. Sample: peripheral blood, taken on day 0 of AZD1222 vaccination. Here the CDR3 DNA reads TGTGCCAGCACCTTTGGGCGCGAGCAGTACTTC. Its translation: CASTFGREQYF.